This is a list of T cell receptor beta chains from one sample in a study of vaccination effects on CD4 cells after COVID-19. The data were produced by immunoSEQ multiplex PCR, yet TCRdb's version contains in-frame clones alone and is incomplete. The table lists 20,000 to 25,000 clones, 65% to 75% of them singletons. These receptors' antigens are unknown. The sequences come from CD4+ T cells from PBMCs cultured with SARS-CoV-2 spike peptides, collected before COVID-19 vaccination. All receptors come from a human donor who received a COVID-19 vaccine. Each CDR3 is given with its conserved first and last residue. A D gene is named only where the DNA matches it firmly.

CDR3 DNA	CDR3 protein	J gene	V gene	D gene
TGCGCCAGCAGCTCACTAGCGGGAGGGCCATTTGGTAACATTCAGTACTTC	CASSSLAGGPFGNIQYF	TRBJ2-4	TRBV5-1	TRBD2
TGTGCCATCAGTGAGGTTCCAGGTCGCGAAGCTTTCTTT	CAISEVPGREAFF	TRBJ1-1	TRBV10-3	-
TGTGCCAGCAGCTTAGGCCAGTATAGCAATCAGCCCCAGCATTTT	CASSLGQYSNQPQHF	TRBJ1-5	TRBV11-2	-
TGTGCCAGCAGCCAGCGTTTGGACAGAGAAGCTTTCTTT	CASSQRLDREAFF	TRBJ1-1	TRBV4-2	-
TGTGCCAGCAGCTTATACGGGGGGGGAGGCGAGCAGTACTTC	CASSLYGGGGEQYF	TRBJ2-7	TRBV7-9	TRBD2
TGTGCCAGCAGCTTTCTAGCTCCCCCCCAAGAGACCCAGTACTTC	CASSFLAPPQETQYF	TRBJ2-5	TRBV11-2	-
TGTGCCAGTAGTAAGGACAGACTAAGCACAGATACGCAGTATTTT	CASSKDRLSTDTQYF	TRBJ2-3	TRBV19	-
TGTGCCAGCAGCAAGTCCGGGGGGGCCGGCGGGGAGCTGTTTTTT	CASSKSGGAGGELFF	TRBJ2-2	TRBV6-5	TRBD2
TGTGCCAGCAGCCAAATAGCGGGAGGCTCCTACGAGCAGTACTTC	CASSQIAGGSYEQYF	TRBJ2-7	TRBV14	TRBD2
TGTGCTAGTGGTTTGGTACACGGCTACAACTACGAGCAGTACTTC	CASGLVHGYNYEQYF	TRBJ2-7	TRBV12-5	-
TGTGCCAGCAGTTTATACGAGAGCTACGAGCAGTACTTC	CASSLYESYEQYF	TRBJ2-7	TRBV27	-
TGCGCCAGCAGCTTGGGGGCCGGGACAGGGCTTGACGAGCAGTACTTC	CASSLGAGTGLDEQYF	TRBJ2-7	TRBV5-1	TRBD1
TGCGCCAGCAGCAGGAGGGCTAGCGGGAGGGCCGAAAATGAGCAGTTCTTC	CASSRRASGRAENEQFF	TRBJ2-1	TRBV5-1	TRBD2
TGTGCCAGCAGTGAAGAACGCCTTGTTCGCCGTCAGCCCCAGCATTTT	CASSEERLVRRQPQHF	TRBJ1-5	TRBV2	-
TGTGCCACCAGCAGAGACACAGATACGCAGTATTTT	CATSRDTDTQYF	TRBJ2-3	TRBV15	-